The 24 T cell receptor beta chains reported below all come from one sample, sequenced in a study of blood T cell repertoires in COVID-19. The method was immunoSEQ multiplex PCR; TCRdb's version includes in-frame clones alone and lacks a portion of them. Among roughly 300,000 clones, 85% were seen once, and the ten largest hold roughly 14%. Source material: peripheral blood. The receptors derive from a human donor in a cohort sampled during active COVID-19.

The chain employs TRBV7-3 and TRBJ2-2, with TRBD2 matching over 16 bases. The trim removed 5 bases at V and 3 bases at J, leaving 6 bases unmatched. The CDR3 spans 18 residues. CDR1 is SGHTA, CDR2 FQGTGA, per germline. CDR3 protein: CASSPGLAGGPDTGELFF. The CDR3 region has the DNA TGTGCCAGCAGCCCGGGACTAGCGGGAGGGCCAGACACCGGGGAGCTGTTTTTT. Filled out from reference TRBV7-3 and TRBJ2-2, the complete variable domain reads GAGVSQTPSNKVTEKGKYVELRCDPISGHTALYWYRQSLGQGPEFLIYFQGTGAADDSGLPNDRFFAVRPEGSVSTLKIQRTERGDSAVYLCASSPGLAGGPDTGELFFGEGSRLTVL.

This clone was seen only once. This sequence joins TRBV18 and TRBJ2-7; 8 bases are shared with TRBD1. The trim removed 0 bases at V and 7 bases at J, leaving 8 bases unmatched. CDR1 is KGHSH, CDR2 LQKENI, per germline. The CDR3 sequence is 15 residues long. The CDR3 DNA reads TGTGCCAGCTCACCACCGGAGCAGGGGGCGCGGGAGCAGTACTTC. Its translation: CASSPPEQGAREQYF.

The chain employs TRBV23-1 and TRBJ2-7, with TRBD2 matching 13 bases. TRBV23-1 is assigned to the ORF class and has an uncertain function. The CDR3 length is 19 residues. Germline trimming cut 4 bases from V and 4 bases from J; bases unmatched to any gene: 16. The CDR3 DNA follows: TGCGCCAGCAGTCGGAGGGGACTAGCGGGATTAACAACGGCTTACGAGCAGTACTTC. Amino acids: CASSRRGLAGLTTAYEQYF.

V usage is TRBV3-1 (or the pseudogene TRBV3-2) and J usage is TRBJ1-5; D unresolved. This CDR3 is 12 amino acids long. Germline lookup yields CDR1 LGHDT and CDR2 YNNKEL (reference sequence). The V end lost 4 bases, the J end lost 3 bases, and 4 bases lay between the germline ends. The CDR3 DNA reads TGTGCCAGCAGCCTACACAATCAGCCCCAGCATTTT. Protein: CASSLHNQPQHF.

The chain combines TRBV19 with TRBJ2-3; TRBD2 matches 8 bases. The junction had 20 bases not matched to a gene; V was cut back by 7 bases and J by 2 bases. CDR1 LNHDA and CDR2 SQIVND come from the germline V gene (reference sequence). The CDR3 is 19 residues long. The CDR3 DNA reads as TGTGCCAGTACGAGGGGCAATGGAGCGGGAGTTCGGTCCACAGATACGCAGTATTTT. Translation: CASTRGNGAGVRSTDTQYF.

The chain joins TRBV19 to TRBJ1-5; 9 bases map to TRBD1. CDR1 is LNHDA and CDR2 is SQIVND in the germline V gene (reference sequence). With 9 bases clipped from V and 0 bases from J, the junction kept 9 bases outside the gene matches. This CDR3 spans 16 amino acids. CDR3 sequence (DNA): TGTGCCAGCGACAGGGGGGCGGGGTATAGCAATCAGCCCCAGCATTTT. This gives the protein CASDRGAGYSNQPQHF.

DNA of the CDR3: TGTGCCAGCAGTTACCCCGTAACAGGTTCCGGGAGGGCTATACTTGGAGATACGCAGTATTTT. Encoded protein: CASSYPVTGSGRAILGDTQYF. The V and J genes are TRBV6-2 or TRBV6-3 and TRBJ2-3, with 8 bases matching TRBD2. Germline trimming cut 2 bases from V and 5 bases from J; bases unmatched to any gene: 24. The CDR3 runs 21 residues. Germline values: CDR1 MNHEY, CDR2 SVGEGT.

J is TRBJ1-1 and V is TRBV28, with a possible D match to TRBD1 (6 bases). CDR3 length: 11 residues. Germline loops: CDR1 MDHEN, CDR2 SYDVKM. The chain's CDR3 is CLIGGNTEAFF. Here the CDR3 DNA reads TGTCTGATAGGGGGTAACACTGAAGCTTTCTTT.

V usage is TRBV6-2 or TRBV6-3 and J usage is TRBJ2-7; 8 nucleotides align to TRBD2. The length of the CDR3 is 15 residues. The germline CDR1 and CDR2 sequences are MNHEY and SVGEGT. The V gene end was trimmed by 4 bases and the J gene end by 3 bases; junction bases not matched to a gene: 8. The CDR3 coding sequence is TGTGCCAGCAGTTCCCGGGGCAGCGGGAGCTACGAGCAGTACTTC. It encodes CASSSRGSGSYEQYF.

The chain has TRBV19 and TRBJ1-2; 12 bases line up with TRBD1. After removal of 5 bases from V and 8 bases from J, the junction contained 6 bases not matched to a gene. Germline V gives CDR1 LNHDA, CDR2 SQIVND (reference sequence). This CDR3 has 14 amino acids. CDR3 amino acids: CASSPGTGGGGYTF. The CDR3 DNA reads TGTGCCAGTAGTCCCGGGACAGGGGGCGGAGGCTACACCTTC.

The table lists this clone with a few counts. The chain is built from TRBV5-5 and TRBJ1-4, with 7 bases aligning to TRBD1. The germline V gene encodes CDR1 SGHKS and CDR2 YYEKEE (reference sequence). V shed 4 bases, J shed 0 bases, and the junction held 12 bases outside the gene matches. The CDR3 has 18 amino acids. The CDR3, as DNA: TGTGCCAGCAGCCTCATTCTACAGGGGATTGCAACTAATGAAAAACTGTTTTTT. Translation: CASSLILQGIATNEKLFF.

This chain uses TRBV4-2 with TRBJ1-1; possibly TRBD1 for D (5 bases). Trimming pared 2 bases from V and 2 bases from J, leaving 9 bases between. This CDR3 contains 14 residues. Germline CDR1 LGHNA, CDR2 YNFKEQ. The CDR3 is CASSQYQGNTEAFF. The CDR3 DNA reads TGTGCCAGCAGCCAATATCAGGGAAACACTGAAGCTTTCTTT.

The V call is TRBV12-3 or TRBV12-4, the J call TRBJ2-3; D remains ambiguous. CDR3 size: 13 residues. V gave up 1 base and J gave up 3 bases, with 5 bases separating them. As DNA, the CDR3 is TGTGCCAGCAGTTTAGTAGCAACAGATACGCAGTATTTT. Amino acids: CASSLVATDTQYF.

The chain combines TRBV6-5 with TRBJ1-1; possibly TRBD1 for D (5 bases). Trimming took off 6 bases at V and 5 bases at J, with 10 bases between the two ends. The CDR3 totals 12 residues. From germline, CDR1 is MNHEY and CDR2 SVGAGI. CDR3 residues: CASSQGVTEAFF. The CDR3 DNA sequence: TGTGCCAGCAGCCAGGGTGTAACTGAAGCTTTCTTT.

This rearrangement joins TRBV5-1 to TRBJ2-1; 9 bases line up with TRBD2. V was clipped by 4 bases and J by 6 bases; unmatched bases: 8. The germline CDR1 and CDR2 sequences are SGHRS and YFSETQ. The CDR3 is 15 residues long. This CDR3 is CASSRSGSPLNEQFF. The CDR3 coding sequence is TGCGCCAGCAGCCGTAGCGGGAGTCCCCTCAATGAGCAGTTCTTC.

V and J are TRBV14 and TRBJ1-1; 8 bases fit TRBD1. The germline V gene has CDR1 SGHDN and CDR2 FVKESK. This CDR3 comprises 13 residues. V lost 8 bases to trimming and J lost 0 bases; unmatched junction nucleotides: 2. The CDR3 DNA follows: TGTGCCAGCGGACAGGGTCTGAACACTGAAGCTTTCTTT. The encoded protein is CASGQGLNTEAFF.

The J gene is TRBJ1-2, the V gene TRBV9, with 7 bases identical to TRBD1. Germline assignment: CDR1 SGDLS and CDR2 YYNGEE. The CDR3 extends over 14 amino acids. V shed 3 bases, J shed 2 bases, and the junction held 4 bases outside the gene matches. CDR3 coding DNA: TGTGCCAGCAGCGCCTTACAGGGGAACTATGGCTACACCTTC. This sequence encodes CASSALQGNYGYTF.

The rearrangement joins TRBV3-1 (or the pseudogene TRBV3-2) to TRBJ2-5, with D unresolved. The CDR3 is 15 amino acids. Between the trimmed V and J ends, which lost 1 base and 1 base, there was a span of 10 bases. Germline V gene data show CDR1 as LGHDT and CDR2 as YNNKEL (reference sequence). The CDR3 nucleotides are TGTGCCAGCAGCCAAGTGGGCTCCGCCCAAGAGACCCAGTACTTC. Translated, it gives CASSQVGSAQETQYF.

The rearrangement joins TRBV11-3 to TRBJ2-2; D uncertain. The CDR3 runs 12 residues. V gave up 4 bases and J gave up 7 bases, with 7 bases separating them. CDR1 SGHNT and CDR2 YENEEA come from the germline V gene. The CDR3 DNA reads TGTGCCAGCAGCTCCGAACTCGGGGAGCTGTTTTTT. This encodes CASSSELGELFF. Supplemented by reference TRBV11-3 and TRBJ2-2, the full variable domain reads EAGVVQSPRYKIIEKKQPVAFWCNPISGHNTLYWYLQNLGQGPELLIRYENEEAVDDSQLPKDRFSAERLKGVDSTLKIQPAELGDSAVYLCASSSELGELFFGEGSRLTVL.

The chain couples TRBV18 to TRBJ2-1; D is perhaps TRBD1 (5 bases). Per the germline V gene, CDR1 is KGHSH and CDR2 is LQKENI. The CDR3 consists of 16 residues. V was trimmed by 1 base and J by 2 bases, leaving 12 bases between them. The CDR3 spells CASSPLDTHTYNEQFF. As DNA, the CDR3 is TGTGCCAGCTCACCACTGGACACTCACACCTACAATGAGCAGTTCTTC.

This sequence joins TRBV30 and TRBJ2-1; D might be TRBD1 (5 bases). Germline CDR1 reads GTSNPN; CDR2 reads SVGIG (reference sequence). The V and J ends lost 3 bases and 2 bases respectively, with 14 bases between them. The CDR3 length is 15 residues. The CDR3 sequence is CAWSDFQDTYNEQFF. CDR3 DNA sequence: TGTGCCTGGAGCGATTTTCAGGACACCTACAATGAGCAGTTCTTC. Looking up the rest from reference TRBV30 and TRBJ2-1 gives the full variable domain: SQTIHQWPATLVQPVGSPLSLECTVEGTSNPNLYWYRQAAGRGLQLLFYSVGIGQISSEVPQNLSASRPQDRQFILSSKKLLLSDSGFYLCAWSDFQDTYNEQFFGPGTRLTVL.

This chain uses TRBV6-1 with TRBJ1-5; 9 positions match TRBD1. Germline-derived CDR1 and CDR2 are MNHNS and SASEGT. The V and J ends lost 3 bases and 7 bases, in that order; junction bases with no gene match: 4. There are 14 residues in the CDR3. The CDR3, as DNA: TGTGCCAGCAGTGATGAGGACAGGGGACAGCCCCAGCATTTT. This encodes CASSDEDRGQPQHF.

V and J are TRBV11-2 and TRBJ2-3; 16 nucleotides align to TRBD2. CDR3 length: 18 amino acids. Trimming took 5 bases from V and 5 from J; bases not matched to a gene: 10. Germline CDR1 reads SGHAT; CDR2 reads FQNNGV. This chain's CDR3 is CASSPSSGLAGGIDTQYF. DNA of the CDR3: TGTGCCAGCAGCCCGTCCTCGGGACTAGCGGGAGGGATAGATACGCAGTATTTT.

V gene TRBV11-1 combines with J gene TRBJ2-1; a possible D gene is TRBD1 (5 bases). V lost 1 base and J lost 10, with 11 bases in between. The CDR3 is 13 amino acids. CDR1 and CDR2 from the germline V gene are SGHAT and FQDESV (reference sequence). Here the CDR3 reads CASSLEGSGEQFF. The CDR3 bases are TGTGCCAGCAGCTTAGAGGGGTCTGGGGAGCAGTTCTTC.